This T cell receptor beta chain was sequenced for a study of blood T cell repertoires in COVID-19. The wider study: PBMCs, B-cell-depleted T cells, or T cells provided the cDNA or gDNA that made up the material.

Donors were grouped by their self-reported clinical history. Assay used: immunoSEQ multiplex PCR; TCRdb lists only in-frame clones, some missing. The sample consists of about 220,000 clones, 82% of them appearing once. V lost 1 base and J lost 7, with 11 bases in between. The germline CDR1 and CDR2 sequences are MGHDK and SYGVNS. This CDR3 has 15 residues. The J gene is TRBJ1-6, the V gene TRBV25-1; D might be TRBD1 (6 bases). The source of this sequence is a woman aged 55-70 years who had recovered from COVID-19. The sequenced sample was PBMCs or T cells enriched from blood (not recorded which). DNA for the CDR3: TGTGCCAGCAGTGAATCTACAGGGCGGAATTCACCCCTCCACTTT. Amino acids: CASSESTGRNSPLHF.